The next 5 T cell receptor beta chains were all read from a single sample in a study of T cell responses to AZD1222 COVID-19 vaccine. TCRdb keeps only in-frame clones here, not all; method: immunoSEQ multiplex PCR. The sample includes 75,000 to 85,000 clones, around 80% of them seen just once. This specimen consisted of peripheral blood, obtained 28 days after the second dose of the MenACWY control vaccine. These receptors all come from an adult who received the MenACWY meningococcal vaccine as a control.

V gene TRBV30 combines with J gene TRBJ2-1; no clear D gene. The CDR3 has 14 amino acids. The V end lost 4 bases, the J end lost 3 bases, and 13 bases lay between the germline ends. Germline lookup yields CDR1 GTSNPN and CDR2 SVGIG (reference sequence). CDR3 nucleotide sequence: TGTGCCTGGACTACTACAGCAGGCTACAATGAGCAGTTCTTC. Translating gives CAWTTTAGYNEQFF.

The gene calls are TRBV29-1 and TRBJ2-2, with no clear D. CDR1 SQVTM and CDR2 ANQGSEA come from the germline V gene. The CDR3 has 12 residues. Trimming stripped 6 bases from V and 5 bases from J, with 10 bases between. CDR3 region: CSVVKGTGELFF. As DNA, the CDR3 is TGCAGCGTGGTAAAAGGAACCGGGGAGCTGTTTTTT.

The chain couples TRBV5-6 to TRBJ2-1; D may be TRBD2 (6 bases). V dropped 1 base and J dropped 5 bases, with 10 bases sitting between them. This CDR3 is 14 amino acids long. Germline CDR1 SGHDT, CDR2 YYEEEE. The CDR3 loop reads CASSLYLADNEQFF. The CDR3 DNA sequence: TGTGCCAGCAGCTTGTATTTAGCGGACAATGAGCAGTTCTTC.

The V gene is TRBV7-9, the J gene TRBJ1-1; D is possibly TRBD1 (6 bases). V dropped 2 bases and J dropped 5 bases, with 12 bases sitting between them. The length of the CDR3 is 14 residues. Germline lookup yields CDR1 SEHNR and CDR2 FQNEAQ (reference sequence). In DNA, the CDR3 is TGTGCCAGCAGCTTAACCCCTACAGGGACTGAAGCTTTCTTT. This sequence encodes CASSLTPTGTEAFF.

The chain combines TRBV29-1 with TRBJ1-2, with TRBD1 identical over 7 bases. Germline loops: CDR1 SQVTM, CDR2 ANQGSEA. The length of the CDR3 is 14 residues. V lost 7 bases and J lost 5; bases outside the gene matches: 13. The CDR3 loop reads CSAVEGAIGYGYTF. The DNA for the CDR3 is TGCAGCGCCGTGGAGGGGGCTATTGGGTATGGCTACACCTTC. Full variable domain (outside the CDR3, taken from reference TRBV29-1 and TRBJ1-2): SAVISQKPSRDICQRGTSLTIQCQVDSQVTMMFWYRQQPGQSLTLIATANQGSEATYESGFVIDKFPISRPNLTFSTLTVSNMSPEDSSIYLCSAVEGAIGYGYTFGSGTRLTVV.